These T cell receptor beta chains were read from a single sample in a study of vaccination effects on CD4 cells after COVID-19. Their target antigens are unknown. Sequenced by immunoSEQ multiplex PCR; TCRdb stores in-frame clones only, minus some. The data show 20,000 to 30,000 clones, about 70% seen once. The sequencing here drew on CD4+ T cells from PBMCs cultured with HCoV-NL63 spike peptides, taken before COVID-19 vaccination. The receptor source for this set is a human donor who received a COVID-19 vaccine. The CDR3 runs from the conserved cysteine through the conserved F or W. A D gene is named only where the DNA matches it firmly. A clone size is listed for some rows: how often the clone was seen (once, few, many), or a class if it is expanded.

D gene | clone size | J gene | V gene | CDR3 protein | CDR3 DNA
- | - | TRBJ2-1 | TRBV2 | CASSEILVSNEQFF | TGTGCCAGCAGTGAAATTTTAGTTTCCAATGAGCAGTTCTTC
TRBD1 | - | TRBJ2-3 | TRBV5-1 | CASSLGVGQTTDTQYF | TGCGCCAGCAGCTTGGGGGTGGGACAGACCACAGATACGCAGTATTTT
- | few | TRBJ1-2 | TRBV5-1 | CASSLTEQGRGLNYGYTF | TGCGCCAGCAGCTTAACAGAGCAGGGTCGAGGGCTTAACTATGGCTACACCTTC
- | - | TRBJ1-3 | TRBV29-1 | CSVGQSGNTIYF | TGCAGCGTTGGGCAGTCTGGAAACACCATATATTTT
- | few | TRBJ1-6 | TRBV6-6 | CASSYGGSNSPLHF | TGTGCCAGCAGTTACGGTGGGTCCAATTCACCCCTCCACTTT
- | - | TRBJ1-1 | TRBV6-5 | CASTSYTEAFF | TGTGCCAGCACTTCATACACTGAAGCTTTCTTT
- | once | TRBJ1-2 | TRBV3-1/TRBV3-2 | CASSQGTVRGSGYTF | TGTGCCAGCAGCCAAGGGACAGTTAGGGGGTCTGGCTACACCTTC
- | - | TRBJ2-3 | TRBV6-5 | CASSYSGGLGTDTQYF | TGTGCCAGCAGTTACTCGGGGGGGCTTGGCACAGATACGCAGTATTTT
- | - | TRBJ2-7 | TRBV29-1 | CSASRQEGYEQYF | TGCAGCGCAAGCCGACAGGAGGGGTACGAGCAGTACTTC
- | - | TRBJ1-5 | TRBV9 | CASSVDGNQPQHF | TGTGCCAGCAGCGTAGACGGGAATCAGCCCCAGCATTTT
- | - | TRBJ1-3 | TRBV6-5 | CASIYGGPSGNTIYF | TGTGCCAGCATTTATGGGGGCCCCTCTGGAAACACCATATATTTT
TRBD2 | - | TRBJ2-2 | TRBV19 | CASSTQFGRAGELFF | TGTGCCAGTAGTACCCAATTCGGGAGGGCCGGGGAGCTGTTTTTT
TRBD1 | - | TRBJ1-2 | TRBV7-2 | CASSFGQGGDYGYTF | TGTGCCAGCAGCTTCGGACAGGGTGGGGACTATGGCTACACCTTC
- | - | TRBJ2-3 | TRBV10-2 | CASSDLGRTDTQYF | TGCGCCAGCAGTGACCTAGGACGGACAGATACGCAGTATTTT
TRBD1 | - | TRBJ2-7 | TRBV6-5 | CASSYNGGQGGEQYF | TGTGCCAGCAGTTACAACGGAGGACAGGGCGGGGAGCAGTACTTC
- | - | TRBJ2-6 | TRBV10-2 | CASSGNKGQGAPSGANVLTF | TGCGCCAGCAGTGGAAATAAGGGTCAAGGGGCCCCCTCTGGGGCCAACGTCCTGACTTTC
TRBD2 | - | TRBJ2-5 | TRBV10-2 | CASRRLAGGVRYQETQYF | TGCGCCAGCAGGAGACTAGCGGGAGGGGTAAGGTACCAAGAGACCCAGTACTTC
TRBD1 | - | TRBJ2-4 | TRBV6-6 | CASSSGQVTKNIQYF | TGTGCCAGCAGTTCAGGACAGGTTACCAAAAACATTCAGTACTTC
TRBD1 | - | TRBJ1-6 | TRBV5-1 | CASKGTGQSPLHF | TGCGCCAGCAAGGGGACAGGCCAATCACCCCTCCACTTT
TRBD1 | - | TRBJ2-7 | TRBV4-1 | CASSQHGTGGWEQYF | TGCGCCAGCAGCCAACACGGGACAGGGGGTTGGGAGCAGTACTTC
- | - | TRBJ1-2 | TRBV15 | CATSRDLGANYGYTF | TGTGCCACCAGCAGAGATTTAGGGGCTAACTATGGCTACACCTTC
- | - | TRBJ2-5 | TRBV20-1 | CSASSNQETQYF | TGCAGTGCTAGTTCGAACCAAGAGACCCAGTACTTC
TRBD1 | - | TRBJ1-3 | TRBV9 | CASSTDRAGNTIYF | TGTGCCAGCAGCACGGACAGGGCTGGAAACACCATATATTTT
TRBD1 | once | TRBJ1-2 | TRBV29-1 | CSDTQGAGGYTF | TGCAGCGATACCCAGGGGGCCGGAGGCTACACCTTC
TRBD2 | - | TRBJ2-1 | TRBV5-1 | CASSLLGLAESVQFF | TGCGCCAGCAGCCTATTGGGACTAGCTGAGAGTGTGCAGTTCTTC
TRBD2 | - | TRBJ2-5 | TRBV11-2 | CASSLGYSGRVETQYF | TGTGCCAGCAGCTTAGGATATAGCGGGAGGGTCGAGACCCAGTACTTC
- | - | TRBJ2-7 | TRBV6-4 | CASSVDSSSYEQYF | TGTGCCAGCAGTGTTGACAGCAGCTCCTACGAGCAGTACTTC
TRBD1 | few | TRBJ1-4 | TRBV5-4 | CASSLQGANEKLFF | TGTGCCAGCAGCTTGCAGGGGGCTAATGAAAAACTGTTTTTT
- | once | TRBJ2-3 | TRBV5-5 | CASSPLAAPSTDTQYF | TGTGCCAGCAGCCCTTTAGCGGCTCCTAGCACAGATACGCAGTATTTT
- | once | TRBJ1-1 | TRBV14 | CASSQFILSEPPGAFF | TGTGCCAGCAGCCAATTTATCTTATCGGAACCACCCGGAGCTTTCTTT
- | - | TRBJ2-5 | TRBV18 | CASSPRAARGETQYF | TGTGCCAGCTCACCTAGAGCGGCCCGGGGAGAGACCCAGTACTTC
TRBD1 | - | TRBJ1-1 | TRBV3-1/TRBV3-2 | CASSQPTGQDTEAFF | TGTGCCAGCAGCCAACCGACGGGACAGGACACTGAAGCTTTCTTT
- | - | TRBJ2-1 | TRBV19 | CASTAHGSSYNEQFF | TGTGCCAGTACCGCTCACGGGAGCTCCTACAATGAGCAGTTCTTC
- | - | TRBJ2-1 | TRBV11-2 | CASSLGVISYNEQFF | TGTGCCAGCAGCTTAGGGGTTATTTCCTACAATGAGCAGTTCTTC
- | - | TRBJ1-6 | TRBV14 | CASSRTSTQSPLHF | TGTGCCAGCAGTCGTACAAGTACTCAATCACCCCTCCACTTT
- | - | TRBJ1-1 | TRBV6-6 | CASTNGGSNTEAFF | TGTGCCAGCACTAACGGGGGCAGCAACACTGAAGCTTTCTTT
- | few | TRBJ2-2 | TRBV19 | CASSNTLNTGELFF | TGTGCCAGTAGTAACACCCTGAACACCGGGGAGCTGTTTTTT
- | once | TRBJ1-1 | TRBV7-8 | CASSLGLEFRARNAFF | TGTGCCAGCAGCTTAGGGCTAGAGTTCAGGGCGAGGAATGCTTTCTTT
- | - | TRBJ1-4 | TRBV20-1 | CSASTGSTNEKLFF | TGCAGTGCCAGTACAGGGTCAACTAATGAAAAACTGTTTTTT
TRBD2 | - | TRBJ2-1 | TRBV3-1/TRBV3-2 | CASSQERPLAGGNEQFF | TGTGCCAGCAGCCAAGAACGCCCCCTAGCGGGAGGGAATGAGCAGTTCTTC
- | - | TRBJ1-2 | TRBV6-5 | CASSQTGYYGYTF | TGTGCCAGCAGCCAAACAGGTTACTATGGCTACACCTTC
- | - | TRBJ2-5 | TRBV3-1/TRBV3-2 | CASSQWEIQETQYF | TGTGCCAGCAGCCAGTGGGAGATCCAAGAGACCCAGTACTTC
- | - | TRBJ2-3 | TRBV4-1 | CASSQGTEGDTQYF | TGCGCCAGCAGCCAAGGGACAGAAGGAGATACGCAGTATTTT
- | - | TRBJ1-5 | TRBV5-1 | CASSLGKGWPQHF | TGCGCCAGCAGCTTGGGAAAAGGTTGGCCCCAGCATTTT
TRBD1 | - | TRBJ2-7 | TRBV10-3 | CAISTTRTGNYEQYF | TGTGCCATCAGTACGACCCGGACAGGGAACTACGAGCAGTACTTC
- | - | TRBJ2-1 | TRBV2 | CASGPLMGVNEQFF | TGTGCCAGCGGCCCTCTGATGGGGGTTAATGAGCAGTTCTTC
- | once | TRBJ1-1 | TRBV20-1 | CSASRGGSDTEAFF | TGCAGTGCGAGTCGAGGGGGATCGGACACTGAAGCTTTCTTT
- | once | TRBJ2-2 | TRBV5-1 | CASTPQTGELFF | TGCGCCAGCACTCCACAGACCGGGGAGCTGTTTTTT